One sample yielded the 24 T cell receptor beta chains listed below, sequenced in a study of blood T cell repertoires in COVID-19. Sequencing was performed with immunoSEQ multiplex PCR; in TCRdb, only in-frame clones are kept and a portion is missing. Among about 180,000 clones listed, around 85% were seen once. Specimen: PBMCs or T cells enriched from blood (not recorded which). These receptor sequences come from a man aged 35-49 years who had recovered from COVID-19.

This chain links TRBV19 with TRBJ1-3, with TRBD1 as a possible D gene (5 bases). Germline lookup yields CDR1 LNHDA and CDR2 SQIVND (reference sequence). The V gene lost 7 bases and the J gene lost 3 bases, with 7 bases spanning the gap. This CDR3 spans 12 amino acids. CDR3 region: CASTGLGNTIYF. In DNA form, the CDR3 reads TGTGCCAGTACAGGGCTTGGAAACACCATATATTTT. The full variable domain, in which reference TRBV19 and TRBJ1-3 provide the parts outside the CDR3, is DGGITQSPKYLFRKEGQNVTLSCEQNLNHDAMYWYRQDPGQGLRLIYYSQIVNDFQKGDIAEGYSVSREKKESFPLTVTSAQKNPTAFYLCASTGLGNTIYFGEGSWLTVV.

In its sample, this clone was seen a few times. The V and J genes are TRBV28 and TRBJ2-7; maybe TRBD1 (5 bases). CDR3 length: 17 residues. Germline CDR1 reads MDHEN; CDR2 reads SYDVKM. V was trimmed by 2 bases and J by 2 bases, leaving 19 bases between them. The CDR3 loop is CASSLGVVGHRAYEQYF. CDR3 nucleotide sequence: TGTGCCAGCAGTTTAGGTGTTGTAGGACATCGAGCCTACGAGCAGTACTTC.

This clone is a singleton in its sample. The chain joins TRBV18 to TRBJ1-4, with no clear D. The ends were cut back, 2 bases at V and 0 bases at J, with 10 bases in the middle. CDR3 length: 16 amino acids. Germline lookup yields CDR1 KGHSH and CDR2 LQKENI. CDR3 protein: CASSPASNPTNEKLFF. CDR3 nucleotide sequence: TGTGCCAGCTCACCAGCCTCTAACCCAACTAATGAAAAACTGTTTTTT.

CDR3 nucleotides: TGTGCCAGCAGCCCCCCGGCGGACTACGAGCAGTACTTC. It specifies CASSPPADYEQYF. The chain is built from TRBV11-2 and TRBJ2-7; D not resolved. From germline, CDR1 is SGHAT and CDR2 FQNNGV. The CDR3 loop spans 13 amino acids. V lost 5 bases and J lost 3, with 11 bases in between.

J is TRBJ2-7 and V is TRBV29-1; 7 bases align to TRBD1. The germline V gene has CDR1 SQVTM and CDR2 ANQGSEA. There are 14 residues in the CDR3. V trimming: 3 bases; J trimming: 0 bases; junction bases outside the gene matches: 5. This CDR3 reads CSVDNRGSSYEQYF. Written as DNA, the CDR3 is TGCAGCGTTGATAACAGGGGAAGCTCCTACGAGCAGTACTTC.

This chain links TRBV5-6 with TRBJ1-4, with a tentative D call TRBD1 (5 bases). Per germline, CDR1 SGHDT and CDR2 YYEEEE. V was cut by 4 bases and J by 10 bases, with 14 bases left in between. The CDR3 totals 13 residues. The DNA for the CDR3 is TGTGCCAGCAGCCTGGGACTTAACGTAAAACTGTTTTTT. Translation gives CASSLGLNVKLFF.

The gene calls are TRBV6-5 and TRBJ2-7; no firm D call. The V gene lost 2 bases and the J gene lost 8 bases, with 7 bases spanning the gap. CDR1 and CDR2 (germline): MNHEY, SVGAGI. The CDR3 runs to 11 residues. In DNA form, the CDR3 reads TGTGCCAGCAGTTACAGTACTCAGCAGTACTTC. Encoded protein: CASSYSTQQYF.

The chain uses TRBV5-6 and TRBJ1-3; TRBD1 might be the D (5 bases). V was trimmed by 1 base and J by 4 bases, leaving 6 bases between them. CDR1 and CDR2 from the germline V gene are SGHDT and YYEEEE. CDR3 length equals 13 residues. The CDR3 here is CASSLYRGNTIYF. The CDR3 DNA sequence: TGTGCCAGCAGCTTGTACAGGGGAAACACCATATATTTT. The full variable domain, completed using reference TRBV5-6 and TRBJ1-3, is DAGVTQSPTHLIKTRGQQVTLRCSPKSGHDTVSWYQQALGQGPQFIFQYYEEEERQRGNFPDRFSGHQFPNYSSELNVNALLLGDSALYLCASSLYRGNTIYFGEGSWLTVV.

This rearrangement joins TRBV24-1 to TRBJ1-2, with 7 bases fitting TRBD1. In germline, CDR1 is KGHDR, CDR2 SFDVKD. The CDR3 contains 16 residues. V lost 3 bases, J lost 7 bases, and 13 bases stayed unmatched. CDR3 in DNA: TGTGCCACCAGTGATCCCTCGGAGGGGGCGATCGGTGGCTACACCTTC. This encodes CATSDPSEGAIGGYTF.

The chain is built from TRBV10-3 and TRBJ2-2; D is ambiguous. The CDR3 totals 15 residues. From germline, CDR1 is ENHRY and CDR2 SYGVKD. The V gene lost 6 bases and the J gene lost 0 bases, with 11 bases spanning the gap. The CDR3 loop reads CAISPFGPNTGELFF. The CDR3 nucleotides read TGTGCCATCAGCCCGTTCGGTCCGAACACCGGGGAGCTGTTTTTT.

The chain uses TRBV10-1 and TRBJ2-7; perhaps TRBD1 as D (6 bases). V was clipped by 5 bases and J by 2 bases, with 13 bases between them. This CDR3 has 14 residues. Germline V gene lookup returns CDR1 WNHNN and CDR2 SYGVQD (reference sequence). The CDR3 DNA follows: TGCGCCAGCAGTAAACAGGGTAGCCCCTACGAGCAGTACTTC. Amino acid sequence: CASSKQGSPYEQYF.

This chain uses TRBV5-1 with TRBJ1-1; tentative D call: TRBD1 (5 bases). This CDR3 is built from 15 residues. V dropped 2 bases and J dropped 3 bases, with 14 bases sitting between them. In germline, CDR1 is SGHRS, CDR2 YFSETQ. Here the CDR3 DNA reads TGCGCCAGCAGCTTAAGGACGGTCAGGGACACTGAAGCTTTCTTT. It encodes CASSLRTVRDTEAFF.

The V gene is TRBV7-9, the J gene TRBJ1-2; D is unresolved. The CDR3 has 16 residues. Per germline, CDR1 SEHNR and CDR2 FQNEAQ (reference sequence). Between the trimmed V and J ends, which lost 4 bases and 2 bases, there was a span of 17 bases. CDR3 residues: CASSSPGSQFNYGYTF. The CDR3 DNA is TGTGCCAGCAGCTCACCCGGGTCTCAATTCAACTATGGCTACACCTTC. Supplemented by reference TRBV7-9 and TRBJ1-2, the full variable domain reads DTGVSQNPRHKITKRGQNVTFRCDPISEHNRLYWYRQTLGQGPEFLTYFQNEAQLEKSRLLSDRFSAERPKGSFSTLEIQRTEQGDSAMYLCASSSPGSQFNYGYTFGSGTRLTVV.

This clone was seen a handful of times. The V call is TRBV29-1, the J call TRBJ1-2; 11 bases agree with TRBD1. The trim removed 3 bases at V and 4 bases at J, leaving 1 base unmatched. Germline V gene sequence: CDR1 SQVTM, CDR2 ANQGSEA. This CDR3 comprises 13 residues. The CDR3: CSVDGTGGYGYTF. CDR3 sequence (DNA): TGCAGCGTTGACGGGACAGGGGGCTATGGCTACACCTTC. Based on the CDR3 plus reference TRBV29-1 and TRBJ1-2, the full variable domain is SAVISQKPSRDICQRGTSLTIQCQVDSQVTMMFWYRQQPGQSLTLIATANQGSEATYESGFVIDKFPISRPNLTFSTLTVSNMSPEDSSIYLCSVDGTGGYGYTFGSGTRLTVV.

The genes are TRBV18 and TRBJ1-1; D is unclear. Trimming removed 0 bases at V and 7 bases at J, with 15 bases between. CDR1 and CDR2 from the germline V gene are KGHSH and LQKENI. The CDR3 is 15 residues long. The CDR3 loop reads CASSPPLGSGNEAFF. The CDR3 region has the DNA TGTGCCAGCTCACCACCTCTGGGATCGGGAAATGAAGCTTTCTTT.

This clone was observed a single time. The CDR3, as DNA: TGTGCCAGCAGTTACTCAATCCGGGACAGTACCAATCAGCCCCAGCATTTT. It codes for CASSYSIRDSTNQPQHF. V gene TRBV6-2 or TRBV6-3 combines with J gene TRBJ1-5; 7 bases fit TRBD1. Germline-derived CDR1 and CDR2 are MNHEY and SVGEGT. This CDR3 comprises 17 residues. V gave up 0 bases and J gave up 3 bases; unmatched junction bases: 8.

The chain is built from TRBV30 and TRBJ2-3, with D possibly TRBD2 on 5 matching bases. The V and J ends lost 0 bases and 2 bases respectively, with 12 bases between them. CDR1 is GTSNPN and CDR2 is SVGIG in the germline V gene (reference sequence). This CDR3 comprises 15 residues. The CDR3 DNA follows: TGTGCCTGGAGTGTAGTATCGGGGAACACAGATACGCAGTATTTT. Translating it yields CAWSVVSGNTDTQYF. Full variable domain (rest looked up from reference TRBV30 and TRBJ2-3): SQTIHQWPATLVQPVGSPLSLECTVEGTSNPNLYWYRQAAGRGLQLLFYSVGIGQISSEVPQNLSASRPQDRQFILSSKKLLLSDSGFYLCAWSVVSGNTDTQYFGPGTRLTVL.

The CDR3 loop reads CASSLWGVDYGYTF. As DNA, the CDR3 is TGCGCCAGCAGCTTATGGGGGGTGGACTATGGCTACACCTTC. The V gene is TRBV5-1, the J gene TRBJ1-2; a weak D match, TRBD1 (5 bases). The CDR3 totals 14 residues. The V gene's germline CDR1 is SGHRS and CDR2 YFSETQ. The germline V and J ends were trimmed by 2 bases and 3 bases, with 11 bases remaining between them. Looking up the rest from reference TRBV5-1 and TRBJ1-2 gives the full variable domain: KAGVTQTPRYLIKTRGQQVTLSCSPISGHRSVSWYQQTPGQGLQFLFEYFSETQRNKGNFPGRFSGRQFSNSRSEMNVSTLELGDSALYLCASSLWGVDYGYTFGSGTRLTVV.

This clone was observed a few times. This rearrangement joins TRBV30 to TRBJ1-6; possible D gene TRBD1, 5 bases. Trimming shortened V by 8 bases and J by 0 bases, and 11 bases separated the two germline ends. The CDR3 covers 14 residues. Germline loops: CDR1 GTSNPN, CDR2 SVGIG (reference sequence). CDR3 DNA: TGTGCCCTAGGGGAACTCTCCTATAATTCACCCCTCCACTTT. Its protein product is CALGELSYNSPLHF.

The chain recombines TRBV5-1 with TRBJ2-2; tentative D call: TRBD2 (6 bases). The germline V gene encodes CDR1 SGHRS and CDR2 YFSETQ. The V end was cut by 1 base, the J end by 5 bases, with 12 bases between. The CDR3 length is 15 residues. The CDR3 region is CASSLTLAATGELFF. The CDR3 nucleotides read TGCGCCAGCAGCTTGACACTAGCAGCAACCGGGGAGCTGTTTTTT.

The genes are TRBV7-3 and TRBJ2-2; D is possibly TRBD1 (5 bases). The CDR3 loop spans 16 amino acids. Germline loops: CDR1 SGHTA, CDR2 FQGTGA. V was pared by 2 bases and J by 1 base, with 11 bases between. CDR3 sequence reads: CASSLFGQRNTGELFF. CDR3 in DNA: TGTGCCAGCAGCTTATTCGGACAAAGGAACACCGGGGAGCTGTTTTTT.

The chain couples TRBV7-9 to TRBJ1-1; D might be TRBD1 (6 bases). This CDR3 spans 15 amino acids. Deletions cut 0 bases from V and 7 bases from J, with 15 bases between. Germline CDR1 is SEHNR and CDR2 is FQNEAQ (reference sequence). The CDR3 region has the DNA TGTGCCAGCAGCTTAGCCAGGGGCCCGGGTCGTGAAGCTTTCTTT. Translated: CASSLARGPGREAFF.

This chain connects TRBV5-1 to TRBJ1-6, with D perhaps matching TRBD1 (5 bases). Trimming shortened V by 0 bases and J by 15 bases, and 10 bases separated the two germline ends. CDR1 and CDR2 (germline): SGHRS, YFSETQ. The CDR3 runs to 12 residues. CDR3 in amino acids: CASSLEGIDLHF. For the CDR3, the DNA is TGCGCCAGCAGCTTGGAGGGGATTGACCTCCACTTT.

CDR3 DNA: TGTGCCACCCAGAGGGGGAATTCACCCCTCCACTTT. This gives the protein CATQRGNSPLHF. The chain joins TRBV6-6 to TRBJ1-6, with D possibly being TRBD1 (6 bases). Trimming removed 10 bases at V and 7 bases at J, with 11 bases between. Germline values: CDR1 MNHNY, CDR2 SVGAGI (reference sequence). The CDR3 has 12 residues.